These T cell receptor beta chains were read from a single sample in a study of blood T cell repertoires in COVID-19. TCRdb's copy holds only in-frame clones and misses some; the assay was immunoSEQ multiplex PCR. The sample shows under 200,000 clones, roughly 90% of them seen only once. Sequenced material: peripheral blood. The receptors here all came from a man between 50 and 59 years old with acute or convalescent COVID-19. Both conserved end residues are trimmed from each CDR3. D genes are given only for firm matches.

CDR3aa: ASSFGRQSGPGNTIY; v_gene: TRBV27; d_gene: NA; j_gene: TRBJ1-3
CDR3aa: ASSLKGGNTIY; v_gene: TRBV5-1; d_gene: NA; j_gene: TRBJ1-3
CDR3aa: ASSESVGGGDTEAF; v_gene: TRBV2; d_gene: NA; j_gene: TRBJ1-1
CDR3aa: ASSSHYEQY; v_gene: TRBV7-8; d_gene: NA; j_gene: TRBJ2-7
CDR3aa: ASSRGTGGNTIY; v_gene: TRBV7-8; d_gene: TRBD1; j_gene: TRBJ1-3
CDR3aa: ASSDVEAGHSPLH; v_gene: TRBV2; d_gene: NA; j_gene: TRBJ1-6
CDR3aa: ASSVDLTSGNTGELF; v_gene: TRBV9; d_gene: TRBD2; j_gene: TRBJ2-2
CDR3aa: ASSTLGQGDHEQY; v_gene: TRBV6-6; d_gene: TRBD1; j_gene: TRBJ2-7
CDR3aa: ATSDPRATNEKLF; v_gene: TRBV24-1; d_gene: NA; j_gene: TRBJ1-4
CDR3aa: ASSPSPGKAPRDSGANVLT; v_gene: TRBV18; d_gene: NA; j_gene: TRBJ2-6
CDR3aa: ASSPYPEGRAKNIQY; v_gene: TRBV3-1/TRBV3-2; d_gene: NA; j_gene: TRBJ2-4
CDR3aa: ASSEPGLLGPDTQY; v_gene: TRBV6-1; d_gene: NA; j_gene: TRBJ2-3
CDR3aa: ASSLQGGGSPLH; v_gene: TRBV5-4; d_gene: NA; j_gene: TRBJ1-6
CDR3aa: ASSARWTGTYNEQF; v_gene: TRBV9; d_gene: TRBD1; j_gene: TRBJ2-1
CDR3aa: ASSPGQYYGYT; v_gene: TRBV12-3/TRBV12-4; d_gene: NA; j_gene: TRBJ1-2
CDR3aa: ASSQEGQGTNTEAF; v_gene: TRBV4-1; d_gene: TRBD1; j_gene: TRBJ1-1
CDR3aa: ASSPATGRNEQY; v_gene: TRBV18; d_gene: NA; j_gene: TRBJ2-7
CDR3aa: ASSFPGSNEKLF; v_gene: TRBV7-9; d_gene: NA; j_gene: TRBJ1-4
CDR3aa: ASSVEGGGAYEQF; v_gene: TRBV9; d_gene: TRBD2; j_gene: TRBJ2-1
CDR3aa: ASSEVRIGRGLF; v_gene: TRBV6-1; d_gene: NA; j_gene: TRBJ1-4
CDR3aa: ASSSRAVGGLETQY; v_gene: TRBV7-8; d_gene: NA; j_gene: TRBJ2-5
CDR3aa: ASSQDWVGMRTEAF; v_gene: TRBV4-3; d_gene: NA; j_gene: TRBJ1-1
CDR3aa: ASSLPRDGNQPQH; v_gene: TRBV28; d_gene: NA; j_gene: TRBJ1-5
CDR3aa: ASSLGQGRSYEQY; v_gene: TRBV5-8; d_gene: NA; j_gene: TRBJ2-7
CDR3aa: ASSLDDYQETQY; v_gene: TRBV11-2; d_gene: NA; j_gene: TRBJ2-5
CDR3aa: ASKPTGGNEKLF; v_gene: TRBV4-2; d_gene: TRBD1; j_gene: TRBJ1-4
CDR3aa: SASRGDTGELF; v_gene: TRBV20-1; d_gene: TRBD2; j_gene: TRBJ2-2
CDR3aa: ASSLARGEVQSYEQY; v_gene: TRBV7-8; d_gene: NA; j_gene: TRBJ2-7
CDR3aa: ASSSGQGAGDTQY; v_gene: TRBV7-3; d_gene: TRBD1; j_gene: TRBJ2-3
CDR3aa: ASSVSDRGLYGYT; v_gene: TRBV9; d_gene: TRBD1; j_gene: TRBJ1-2
CDR3aa: ASSINGAGANVLT; v_gene: TRBV19; d_gene: NA; j_gene: TRBJ2-6
CDR3aa: ASRGDTGELF; v_gene: TRBV2; d_gene: NA; j_gene: TRBJ2-2
CDR3aa: ASSSGIPLEQY; v_gene: TRBV7-9; d_gene: NA; j_gene: TRBJ2-7
CDR3aa: AWAPVQETQY; v_gene: TRBV30; d_gene: NA; j_gene: TRBJ2-5
CDR3aa: SASGVRTSPTDTQY; v_gene: TRBV20-1; d_gene: NA; j_gene: TRBJ2-3
CDR3aa: ASSPLKFPQPQH; v_gene: TRBV27; d_gene: NA; j_gene: TRBJ1-5
CDR3aa: ASSVAAGRIGNTIY; v_gene: TRBV9; d_gene: NA; j_gene: TRBJ1-3
CDR3aa: ASRTGTGGEKQY; v_gene: TRBV28; d_gene: TRBD1; j_gene: TRBJ2-7
CDR3aa: ASAAGGELF; v_gene: TRBV6-5; d_gene: NA; j_gene: TRBJ2-2
CDR3aa: ASSQFPGQLNIQY; v_gene: TRBV6-2/TRBV6-3; d_gene: TRBD1; j_gene: TRBJ2-4
CDR3aa: ASWQTGGSYEQY; v_gene: TRBV28; d_gene: TRBD2; j_gene: TRBJ2-7
CDR3aa: AINQGTSGNNEQF; v_gene: TRBV10-3; d_gene: TRBD2; j_gene: TRBJ2-1
CDR3aa: ASSLVGERNTEAF; v_gene: TRBV5-1; d_gene: NA; j_gene: TRBJ1-1
CDR3aa: ASSPRTGSGNTIY; v_gene: TRBV18; d_gene: TRBD1; j_gene: TRBJ1-3
CDR3aa: ASSPGTEETQY; v_gene: TRBV12-3/TRBV12-4; d_gene: TRBD1; j_gene: TRBJ2-5
CDR3aa: ASSQELAGAAYEQY; v_gene: TRBV4-2; d_gene: TRBD2; j_gene: TRBJ2-7
CDR3aa: ASSLEMSPGREAF; v_gene: TRBV11-2; d_gene: NA; j_gene: TRBJ1-1
CDR3aa: ASSPSGTVKEGGYT; v_gene: TRBV19; d_gene: TRBD1; j_gene: TRBJ1-2
CDR3aa: AWSRGGDQPQH; v_gene: TRBV30; d_gene: NA; j_gene: TRBJ1-5
CDR3aa: ASSSMWEQETQY; v_gene: TRBV5-6; d_gene: NA; j_gene: TRBJ2-5
CDR3aa: ASSPGTSGSDTQY; v_gene: TRBV11-3; d_gene: TRBD2; j_gene: TRBJ2-3
CDR3aa: AISADNEQF; v_gene: TRBV10-3; d_gene: NA; j_gene: TRBJ2-1
CDR3aa: ASRPRSGGGHNEQF; v_gene: TRBV2; d_gene: TRBD2; j_gene: TRBJ2-1
CDR3aa: ASWRGDEGYT; v_gene: TRBV9; d_gene: NA; j_gene: TRBJ1-2
CDR3aa: ASSARGGSYT; v_gene: TRBV7-3; d_gene: NA; j_gene: TRBJ1-2
CDR3aa: ASRENQGIAGELF; v_gene: TRBV7-3; d_gene: NA; j_gene: TRBJ2-2
CDR3aa: SVPSDSHTEAF; v_gene: TRBV29-1; d_gene: NA; j_gene: TRBJ1-1
CDR3aa: ASSVDSGFANTGELF; v_gene: TRBV9; d_gene: TRBD2; j_gene: TRBJ2-2
CDR3aa: ASSTGTGGTDTQY; v_gene: TRBV9; d_gene: TRBD1; j_gene: TRBJ2-3
CDR3aa: ASSPGVTSGYEQY; v_gene: TRBV7-7; d_gene: TRBD2; j_gene: TRBJ2-7